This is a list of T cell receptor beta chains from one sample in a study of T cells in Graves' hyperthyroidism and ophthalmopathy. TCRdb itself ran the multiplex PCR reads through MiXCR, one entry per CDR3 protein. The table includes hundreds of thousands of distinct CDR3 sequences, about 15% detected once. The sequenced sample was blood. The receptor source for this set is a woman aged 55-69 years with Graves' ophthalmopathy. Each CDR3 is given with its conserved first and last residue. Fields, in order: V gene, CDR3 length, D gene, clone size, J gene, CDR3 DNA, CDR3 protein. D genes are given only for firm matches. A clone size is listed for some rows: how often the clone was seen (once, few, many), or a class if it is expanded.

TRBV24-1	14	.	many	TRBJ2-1	TGTGCCACCAGTGATTTGAGGGCGTACAATGAGCAGTTCTTC	CATSDLRAYNEQFF
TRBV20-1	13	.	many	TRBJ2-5	TGCAGTGCCCCTCGAGGGGGGGGAGAGACCCAGTACTTC	CSAPRGGGETQYF
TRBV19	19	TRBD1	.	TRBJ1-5	TGTGCCAGTAGTGTCCGAGGGACAGGGGGAAGTCGGCGCAATCAGCCCCAGCATTTT	CASSVRGTGGSRRNQPQHF
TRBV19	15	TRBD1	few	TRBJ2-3	TGTGCCAGTAGCGAGTACAGGGGGCTCACAGATACGCAGTATTTT	CASSEYRGLTDTQYF
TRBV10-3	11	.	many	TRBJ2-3	TGTGCCATCAGTGCAGGGGATACGCAGTATTTT	CAISAGDTQYF
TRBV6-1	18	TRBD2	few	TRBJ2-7	TGTGCCAGCAGTACAGTAGGACTAGCGGGAATAAAATCCTACGAGCAGTACTTC	CASSTVGLAGIKSYEQYF
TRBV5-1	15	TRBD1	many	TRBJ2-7	TGCGCCAGCAGCTTCGGACAGGGGGTAACCCACGAGCAGTACTTC	CASSFGQGVTHEQYF
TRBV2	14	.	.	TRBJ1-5	TGTGCCAGCTCTTGGGAGCGTTTAGGTCGGCCCCAGCATTTT	CASSWERLGRPQHF
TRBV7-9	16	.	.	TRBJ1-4	TGTGCCAGCAGCTTCCCGAAGGGGGGATTTAATGAAAAACTGTTTTTT	CASSFPKGGFNEKLFF
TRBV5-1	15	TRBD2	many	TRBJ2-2	TGCGCCAGCAGCAGGTCTAGCGGGATTGCCGGGGAGCTGTTTTTT	CASSRSSGIAGELFF
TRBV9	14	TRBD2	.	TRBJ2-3	TGTGCCAGCAGCGTAAGCGGGGAACGAGGCACGCAGTATTTT	CASSVSGERGTQYF
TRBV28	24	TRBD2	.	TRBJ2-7	TGTGCCAGCGGATCCCAAGGACTAGCGGGAAGACCCCAAGGACTAGCGGGAAGACCCTACGAGCAGTACTTC	CASGSQGLAGRPQGLAGRPYEQYF
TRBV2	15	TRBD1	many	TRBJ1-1	TGTGCCAGCAGACCATTCCGGACAGGAAACACTGAAGCTTTCTTT	CASRPFRTGNTEAFF
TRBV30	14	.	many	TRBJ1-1	TGTGCCTGGAGAGGTTTAGGGAAGTACACTGAAGCTTTCTTT	CAWRGLGKYTEAFF
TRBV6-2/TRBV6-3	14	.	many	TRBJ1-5	TGTGCCAGCAGTTTCGCGGCCCCGAATCAGCCCCAGCATTTT	CASSFAAPNQPQHF
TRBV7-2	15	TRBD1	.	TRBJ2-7	TGTGCCAGCAGCGCCGCCGGGACAGGTACCTACGAGCAGTACTTC	CASSAAGTGTYEQYF
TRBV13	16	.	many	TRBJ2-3	TGTGCCAGCAGCTTAAAGACACCACGAGACACAGATACGCAGTATTTT	CASSLKTPRDTDTQYF
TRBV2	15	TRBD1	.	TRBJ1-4	TGTGCCAGCAGTGCGCAGGGGGCGTCTAATGAAAAACTGTTTTTT	CASSAQGASNEKLFF
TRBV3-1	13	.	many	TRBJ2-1	TGTGCCAGCAGCCATGCAAGGGTTGGGGAGCAGTTCTTC	CASSHARVGEQFF
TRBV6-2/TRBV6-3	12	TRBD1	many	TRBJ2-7	TGTGCCACCGGGACAGGGGCTTACGAGCAGTACTTC	CATGTGAYEQYF
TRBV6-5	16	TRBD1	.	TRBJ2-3	TGTGCCAGCAGTTATAGGGGACAGGGTAGCACAGATACGCAGTATTTT	CASSYRGQGSTDTQYF
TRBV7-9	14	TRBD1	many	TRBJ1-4	TGTGCCAGCAGCCCGGGACAGGGGTGGCAAAAACTGTTTTTT	CASSPGQGWQKLFF
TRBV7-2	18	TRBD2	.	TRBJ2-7	TGTGCCAGCAGCTTAGGATGGAGGGGGACTAGCGGGTCCTACGAGCAGTACTTC	CASSLGWRGTSGSYEQYF
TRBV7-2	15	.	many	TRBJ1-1	TGTGCCAGCAGCTACGCAAAACGGGAGGAGACGGACGCTTTCTTT	CASSYAKREETDAFF
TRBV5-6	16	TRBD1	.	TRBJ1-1	TGTGCCAGCAGCTTGCCCGGGACAGGGGGCCGGACTGAAGCTTTCTTT	CASSLPGTGGRTEAFF
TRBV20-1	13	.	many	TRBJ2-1	TGCAGTGCTAGTTCCCCGAACTACAATGAGCAGTTCTTC	CSASSPNYNEQFF
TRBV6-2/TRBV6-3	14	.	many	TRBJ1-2	TGTGCCAGCAGTGACCAATTCGGACGGTATGGCTACACCTTC	CASSDQFGRYGYTF
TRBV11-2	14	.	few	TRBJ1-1	TGTGCCAGCAGCTTGCGGGGTCTGGACACTGAAGCTTTCTTT	CASSLRGLDTEAFF
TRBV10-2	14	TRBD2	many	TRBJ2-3	TGCGCCAGCAGGCGGGGGGGAGCGGCAGATACGCAGTATTTT	CASRRGGAADTQYF
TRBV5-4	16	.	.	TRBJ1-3	TGTGCCAGCAGCTTGGGTGACCTTCTCTCTGGAAACACCATATATTTT	CASSLGDLLSGNTIYF
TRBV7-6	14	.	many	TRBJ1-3	TGTGCCAGCAGCACCGGGACATCCGGAAACACCATATATTTT	CASSTGTSGNTIYF
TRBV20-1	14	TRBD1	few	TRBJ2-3	TGCAGTGCTAGAAGGGGACAGGGCACAGATACGCAGTATTTT	CSARRGQGTDTQYF
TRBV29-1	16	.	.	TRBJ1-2	TGCAGCGTTGACCCGGGGGGGAGACCAAGCTACTATGGCTACACCTTC	CSVDPGGRPSYYGYTF
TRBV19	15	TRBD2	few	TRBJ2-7	TGTGCCAGTAGTACGGGACGACTGGTGGGAGGGGAGCAGTACTTC	CASSTGRLVGGEQYF
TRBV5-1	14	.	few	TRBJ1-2	TGCGCCAGCAGCTTGGTAGAGGGGCGCGGGGGCTACACCTTC	CASSLVEGRGGYTF
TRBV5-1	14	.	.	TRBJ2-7	TGCGCCAGCAGCTCCCCACAGGGTTTGGACGAGCAGTACTTC	CASSSPQGLDEQYF
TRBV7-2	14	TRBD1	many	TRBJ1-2	TGTGCCAGCAGCTCATACCAAACAGGGGGTGGCTACACCTTC	CASSSYQTGGGYTF
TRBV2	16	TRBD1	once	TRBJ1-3	TGTGCCAGCAGTGAGTCGGGACAGGTCTCTGGAAACACCATATATTTT	CASSESGQVSGNTIYF
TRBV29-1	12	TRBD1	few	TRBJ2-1	TGCAGCTCAGACAGGGAATACAATGAGCAGTTCTTC	CSSDREYNEQFF
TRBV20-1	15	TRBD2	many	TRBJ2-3	TGCAGTGCTGTCGGACTAGCGGGGCCCCGTGATACGCAGTATTTT	CSAVGLAGPRDTQYF
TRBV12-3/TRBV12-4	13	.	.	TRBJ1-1	TGTGCCAGCAGTTTAGGCAGGGCGACTGCAGCTTTCTTT	CASSLGRATAAFF
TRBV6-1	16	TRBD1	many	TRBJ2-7	TGTGCCAGCACGGGGACAGGAGCCTTTCTTTCCTACGAGCAGTACTTC	CASTGTGAFLSYEQYF
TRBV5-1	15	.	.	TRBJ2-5	TGCGCCAGCAGCCGCGGTGGCAGCCAAAAAGAGACCCAGTACTTC	CASSRGGSQKETQYF